This T cell receptor beta chain was sequenced during a study of T cell repertoires in cytomegalovirus infection. V was trimmed by 11 bases and J by 4 bases, leaving 14 bases between them. Germline V lookup: CDR1 LNHDA, CDR2 SQIVND (reference sequence). This CDR3 region has 12 residues. Worth noting for this clonotype: Its antigen is not identified.

Each CDR3 protein is one row after TCRdb ran MiXCR on the reads. The table includes about 700,000 distinct CDR3 sequences, roughly a third detected once. This sequence joins TRBV19 and TRBJ1-1; D unresolved. This TCR derives from a human donor in good health (CMV status not recorded). Some clones in this sample may be carry-over from other donors' samples. The sample consisted of cultured PBMCs, taken from culture after CMV antigen stimulation. CDR3 residues: CAASDPSTEAFF. The DNA of the CDR3 is TGTGCCGCCAGTGATCCGAGCACTGAAGCTTTCTTT.